Listed below are T cell receptor beta chains from one sample, sequenced in a study of cytomegalovirus exposure and HLA in healthy donors. Sequencing used immunoSEQ multiplex PCR; TCRdb keeps in-frame clones, though not all of them. The data contain 150,000 to 200,000 clones, nearly 80% of them singletons. Source material: PBMCs. The receptor source for this set is a woman under 40 in good health and CMV-seropositive. CDR3s leave out the opening cysteine and the closing phenylalanine or tryptophan. Each record gives: V gene, J gene, CDR3 protein.

>TRBV7-9|TRBJ2-6
ASRLQDSGANVLT
>TRBV19|TRBJ1-6
ASSTDREYNSPLH
>TRBV18|TRBJ1-4
ASSPRQGTNEKLF
>TRBV6-5|TRBJ2-7
ASSLAGTGAYEQY
>TRBV27|TRBJ2-3
ASSKTGGFTDTQY
>TRBV2|TRBJ1-2
ASSEGQGAGGYT
>TRBV28|TRBJ1-1
ASSARLSVLAEAF
>TRBV7-9|TRBJ2-7
ASTGTGPTYEQY
>TRBV5-5|TRBJ1-2
ASSATGTAYYGYT
>TRBV5-4|TRBJ2-2
ASTLLSGSLNTGELF
>TRBV7-2|TRBJ1-1
ASSRDRAGEAF
>TRBV14|TRBJ2-7
ASSYRDRTYEQY
>TRBV27|TRBJ2-3
ASSWGTGERDTQY
>TRBV6-6|TRBJ2-5
ASSYGGPQETQY
>TRBV7-3|TRBJ2-3
ASSPQDRYMDTQY
>TRBV6-4|TRBJ2-1
ASSDLGLAGYNEQF
>TRBV14|TRBJ2-1
ASSQDAAGPSKEQF
>TRBV6-6|TRBJ2-2
ASSWLQGSGELF
>TRBV7-9|TRBJ2-5
ASSSFQGKVGETQY
>TRBV7-8|TRBJ1-1
ASSLRQGTGTEAF
>TRBV9|TRBJ1-2
ASSALGGFYGYT
>TRBV7-9|TRBJ1-1
SSSTGTYEAF
>TRBV7-2|TRBJ1-1
ASSLRRRDREAF
>TRBV5-1|TRBJ2-5
ASSWGQGRQETQY
>TRBV5-1|TRBJ2-3
ASNPAISLTDTQY
>TRBV25-1|TRBJ2-5
ASSETGGSETQY
>TRBV6-6|TRBJ1-2
ASSTVGSNYGYT
>TRBV27|TRBJ1-1
ASRPIQGSNTEAF
>TRBV14|TRBJ1-1
ASSRGLATTMNTEAF
>TRBV7-8|TRBJ2-7
ASTPRGLAAGEQY
>TRBV7-2|TRBJ2-5
ASSLELAVGGETQY
>TRBV5-1|TRBJ2-2
ASSSDSRELF
>TRBV28|TRBJ2-2
ASSLLWAGKKTILNTGELF
>TRBV6-5|TRBJ2-7
ASSSSSGGDSYEQY
>TRBV27|TRBJ2-1
ASRVWGLAVADSYNEQF
>TRBV5-1|TRBJ2-7
ASSFRIGEQY
>TRBV6-5|TRBJ1-1
ASSYGRLAF
>TRBV20-1|TRBJ1-5
SASRGQPQH